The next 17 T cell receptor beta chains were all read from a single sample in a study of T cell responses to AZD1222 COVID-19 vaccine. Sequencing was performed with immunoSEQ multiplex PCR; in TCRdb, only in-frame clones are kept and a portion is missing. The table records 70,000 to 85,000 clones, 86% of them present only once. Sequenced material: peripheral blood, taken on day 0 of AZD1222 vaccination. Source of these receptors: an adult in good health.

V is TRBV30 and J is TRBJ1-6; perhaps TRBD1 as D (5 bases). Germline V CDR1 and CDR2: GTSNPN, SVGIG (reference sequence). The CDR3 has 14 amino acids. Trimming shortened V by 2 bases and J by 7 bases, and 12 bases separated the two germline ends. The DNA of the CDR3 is TGTGCCTGGAGTCTCCGGGACGGCAATTCACCCCTCCACTTT. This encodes CAWSLRDGNSPLHF.

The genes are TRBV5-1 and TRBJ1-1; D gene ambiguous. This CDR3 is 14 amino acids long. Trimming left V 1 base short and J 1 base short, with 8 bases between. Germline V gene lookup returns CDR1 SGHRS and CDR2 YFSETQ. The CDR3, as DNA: TGCGCCAGCAGCTTGTACGGTTCGAACACTGAAGCTTTCTTT. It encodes CASSLYGSNTEAFF. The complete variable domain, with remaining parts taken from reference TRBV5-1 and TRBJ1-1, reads KAGVTQTPRYLIKTRGQQVTLSCSPISGHRSVSWYQQTPGQGLQFLFEYFSETQRNKGNFPGRFSGRQFSNSRSEMNVSTLELGDSALYLCASSLYGSNTEAFFGQGTRLTVV.

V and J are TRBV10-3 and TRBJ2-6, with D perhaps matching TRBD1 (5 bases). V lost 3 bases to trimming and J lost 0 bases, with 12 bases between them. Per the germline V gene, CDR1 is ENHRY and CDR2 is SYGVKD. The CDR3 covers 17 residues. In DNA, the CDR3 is TGTGCCATCAGTGAAAGGGGCGTGGGCTCTGGGGCCAACGTCCTGACTTTC. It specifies CAISERGVGSGANVLTF.

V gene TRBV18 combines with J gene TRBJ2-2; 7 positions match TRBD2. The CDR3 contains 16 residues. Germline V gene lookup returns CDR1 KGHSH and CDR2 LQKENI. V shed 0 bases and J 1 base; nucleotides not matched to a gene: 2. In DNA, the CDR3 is TGTGCCAGCTCACCACCACGGGGGGTGAACACCGGGGAGCTGTTTTTT. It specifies CASSPPRGVNTGELFF.

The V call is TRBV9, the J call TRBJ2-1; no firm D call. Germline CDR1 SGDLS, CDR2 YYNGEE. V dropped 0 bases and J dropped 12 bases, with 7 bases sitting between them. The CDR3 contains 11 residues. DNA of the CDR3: TGTGCCAGCAGCGTAGGCGATCCGCAGTTCTTC. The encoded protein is CASSVGDPQFF. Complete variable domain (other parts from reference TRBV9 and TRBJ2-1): DSGVTQTPKHLITATGQRVTLRCSPRSGDLSVYWYQQSLDQGLQFLIQYYNGEERAKGNILERFSAQQFPDLHSELNLSSLELGDSALYFCASSVGDPQFFGPGTRLTVL.

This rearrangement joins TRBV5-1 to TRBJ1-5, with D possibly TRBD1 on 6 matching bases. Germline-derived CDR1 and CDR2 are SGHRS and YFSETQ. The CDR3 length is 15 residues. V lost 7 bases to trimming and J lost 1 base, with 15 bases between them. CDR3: CASETSGASNQPQHF. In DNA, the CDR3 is TGCGCCAGCGAAACCTCAGGGGCAAGCAATCAGCCCCAGCATTTT.

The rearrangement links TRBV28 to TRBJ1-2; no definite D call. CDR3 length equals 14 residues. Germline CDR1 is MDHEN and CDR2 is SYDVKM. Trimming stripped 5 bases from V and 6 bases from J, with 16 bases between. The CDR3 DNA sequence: TGTGCCAGCAGTCCCTCCGGGCCTCAACATGGCTACACCTTC. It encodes CASSPSGPQHGYTF.

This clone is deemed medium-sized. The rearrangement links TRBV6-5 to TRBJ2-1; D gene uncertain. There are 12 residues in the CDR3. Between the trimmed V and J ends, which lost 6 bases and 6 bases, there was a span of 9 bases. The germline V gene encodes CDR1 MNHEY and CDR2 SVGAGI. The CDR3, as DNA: TGTGCCAGCAGGACGGTGAGCAATGAGCAGTTCTTC. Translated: CASRTVSNEQFF.

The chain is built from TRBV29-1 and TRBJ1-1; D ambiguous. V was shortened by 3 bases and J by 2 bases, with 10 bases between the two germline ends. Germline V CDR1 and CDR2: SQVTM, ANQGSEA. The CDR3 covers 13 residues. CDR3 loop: CSVDRSGNTEAFF. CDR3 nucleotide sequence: TGCAGCGTTGATAGGTCGGGAAACACTGAAGCTTTCTTT.

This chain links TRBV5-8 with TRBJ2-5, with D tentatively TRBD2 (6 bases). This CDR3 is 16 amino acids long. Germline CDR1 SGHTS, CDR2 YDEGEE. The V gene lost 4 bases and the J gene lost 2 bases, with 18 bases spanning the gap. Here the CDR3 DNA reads TGTGCCAGCAGCGCCCTCCTCGCGGGGTCTCAAGAGACCCAGTACTTC. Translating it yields CASSALLAGSQETQYF.

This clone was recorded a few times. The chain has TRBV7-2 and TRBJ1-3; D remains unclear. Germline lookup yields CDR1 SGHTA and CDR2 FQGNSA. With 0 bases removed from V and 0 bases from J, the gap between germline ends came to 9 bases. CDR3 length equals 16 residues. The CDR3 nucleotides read TGTGCCAGCAGCTTAGCGCTCGGGTACTCTGGAAACACCATATATTTT. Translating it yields CASSLALGYSGNTIYF.

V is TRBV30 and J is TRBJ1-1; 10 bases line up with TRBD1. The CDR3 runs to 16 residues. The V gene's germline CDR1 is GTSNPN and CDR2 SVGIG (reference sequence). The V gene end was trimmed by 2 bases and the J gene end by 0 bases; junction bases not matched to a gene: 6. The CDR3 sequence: CAWSRRTGGMNTEAFF. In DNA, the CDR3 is TGTGCCTGGAGTCGAAGGACAGGGGGGATGAACACTGAAGCTTTCTTT. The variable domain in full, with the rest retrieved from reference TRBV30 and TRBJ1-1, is SQTIHQWPATLVQPVGSPLSLECTVEGTSNPNLYWYRQAAGRGLQLLFYSVGIGQISSEVPQNLSASRPQDRQFILSSKKLLLSDSGFYLCAWSRRTGGMNTEAFFGQGTRLTVV.

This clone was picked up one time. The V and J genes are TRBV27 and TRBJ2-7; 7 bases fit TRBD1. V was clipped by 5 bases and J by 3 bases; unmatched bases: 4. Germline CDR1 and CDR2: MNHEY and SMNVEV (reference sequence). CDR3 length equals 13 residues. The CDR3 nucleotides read TGTGCCAGCAGTCGCGGACAGGTCTACGAGCAGTACTTC. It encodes CASSRGQVYEQYF.

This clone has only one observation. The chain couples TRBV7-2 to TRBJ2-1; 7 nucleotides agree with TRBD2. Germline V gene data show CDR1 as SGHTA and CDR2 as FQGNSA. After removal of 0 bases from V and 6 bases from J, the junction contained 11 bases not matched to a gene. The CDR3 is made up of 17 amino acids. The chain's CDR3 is CASSLALLREPVNEQFF. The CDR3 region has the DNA TGTGCCAGCAGCTTAGCGTTGTTGCGGGAGCCGGTCAATGAGCAGTTCTTC.

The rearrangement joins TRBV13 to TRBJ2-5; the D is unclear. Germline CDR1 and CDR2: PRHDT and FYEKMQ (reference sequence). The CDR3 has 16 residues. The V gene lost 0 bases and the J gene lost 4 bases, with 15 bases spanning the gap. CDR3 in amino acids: CASSLGRSQLGETQYF. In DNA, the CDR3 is TGTGCCAGCAGCTTAGGCCGAAGCCAACTGGGAGAGACCCAGTACTTC.

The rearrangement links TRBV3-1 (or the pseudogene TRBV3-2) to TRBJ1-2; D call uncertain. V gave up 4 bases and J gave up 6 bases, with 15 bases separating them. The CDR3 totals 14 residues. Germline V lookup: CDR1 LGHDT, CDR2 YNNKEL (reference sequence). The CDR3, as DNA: TGTGCCAGCAGCCCCCCGTGGATGGATGATGGCTACACCTTC. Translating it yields CASSPPWMDDGYTF.

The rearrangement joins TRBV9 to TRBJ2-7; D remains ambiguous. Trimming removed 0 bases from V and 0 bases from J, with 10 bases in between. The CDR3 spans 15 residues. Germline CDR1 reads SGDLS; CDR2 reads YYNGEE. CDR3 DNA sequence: TGTGCCAGCAGCGTAGGGGTCAGCAGCTCCTACGAGCAGTACTTC. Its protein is CASSVGVSSSYEQYF.